This T cell receptor beta chain was obtained from a study of T cells in Graves' hyperthyroidism and ophthalmopathy. This clonotype was recorded many times. Its antigen remains unknown. General study findings and limits: Blood samples included most of the expanded thyroid clonotypes exceeding 0.001.

The CDR3 totals 14 residues. V lost 0 bases and J 11 bases, leaving 16 bases between the germline ends. Hyperthyroidism patients were newly diagnosed, had disease duration under 2 months, and were aged 18 to 65 years. Not enrolled were patients with uncontrolled infection, other autoimmune disease, pregnancy or lactation. Isolation of PBMCs was performed on around 10 ml fresh peripheral blood. Amplification of TCR beta CDR3 regions used RNA as the template. First-round RT-PCR targeting the TCR CDR3 was performed with the HTBI primer set. TCRdb called the multiplex PCR reads again in MiXCR, with one record for every CDR3 protein. The sample lists a few hundred thousand distinct CDR3 sequences, less than 20% occurring once.

The chain recombines TRBV12-3 or TRBV12-4 with TRBJ2-5; D possibly uses TRBD1 or TRBD2 (5 bases each). The origin of this receptor is a woman in her 30s with Graves' hyperthyroidism. Sequencing was carried out using blood. The CDR3: CASSLAIYPGAQYF. CDR3 nucleotides: TGTGCCAGCAGTTTAGCCATATACCCCGGGGCACAGTACTTC.